This TCR beta chain was retrieved from a study of cytomegalovirus exposure and HLA in healthy donors (dated by TCRdb to 2015 to 2018). For the study in its entirety: An earlier analysis of 587 of the donors reported approximately 260 Gb of sequence data and around 100 million unique TCR beta sequences obtained from about 179 million T cells. About 280 gigabases of sequencing data and approximately 92 million unique TCR sequences made up an early release that covered 640 HLA-typed donors. Of the roughly 400 genotyped donors, 65% to 90% fell in the genetic ancestry cluster associated with self-reported Caucasian donors. The aim of the study was to test whether cataloging public T cell receptors could identify signatures of past pathogen exposure. The study profiled the T cell repertoires of about 720 subjects by immunosequencing and related them to cytomegalovirus serostatus. Besides the first cohort of around 670 subjects, a separate validation cohort made up of some 110 different subjects was used. To predict cytomegalovirus infection status, the study combined high-throughput TCR immunosequencing, statistical association of individual TCRs with disease status, and machine learning. A later analysis re-analyzed previously published TCR beta repertoires from hundreds of donors and added high-resolution HLA genotyping to study TCR occurrence patterns. The later analysis used no new phenotypic data to find candidate immune exposures, relying instead on TCR beta sequences and their occurrence across donors. An earlier analysis of 587 of the donors used high-throughput TCR beta sequencing to judge whether each TCR beta V gene segment behaved as functional or pseudogenic. Donor age, sex, ethnicity and CMV serostatus were collected together with the repertoire data. Genome-wide SNP genotypes for about 60% of the roughly 700 donors were used in a later genetic analysis, which treated that subset as a discovery cohort. All discovery cohort repertoires had been generated on a single sequencing platform. HLA typing covered class I and class II loci at four-digit resolution. The number of donors typed differed by locus, with about 629-630 for A, B, C, DRB1 and DQB1, around 520 for DQA1, about 610 for DPA1, and some 440 for DPB1. Because of strong linkage in the cohort, 4 to 6 DR-DQ haplotypes were treated as single units for association and clustering. On average, about 240,000 unique TCR beta nucleotide sequences were sequenced per donor among 350 to 400 genotyped donors of the cohort, with roughly 18% of those sequences being non-productive. Points the paper makes about the study in general: Immune exposure information for the cohort was limited to CMV serostatus. Some IMGT-functional V segments, including TRBV6-2 and TRBV6-3, could not be told apart with the 87-base-pair reads, so those segments were excluded. At a false discovery rate of 0.05, a later analysis linked under 20,000 TCR beta sequences to specific HLA alleles. The presence/absence analyses assumed that sequencing depth was roughly uniform across donors, and that assumption may not be true. HLA typing was unavailable for some donors at each locus, so association tests used only the typed subset. According to a later analysis, TCR association rates differed among HLA loci, with DRB1 alleles showing the most associated TCRs and HLA-C alleles showing the fewest. In the study, 150 to 200 TCR beta chains were listed as associated with cytomegalovirus. Strong co-occurrence of HLA alleles, especially DR and DQ, made assigning TCR associations to individual alleles difficult. The earlier analysis of almost 600 of the donors excluded seventeen rarely observed V segments, including chromosome 9 orphons, because counts were too low. Broadly in line with IMGT annotations, most TCR beta V segments showed up in productive rearrangements about 87% or about 30% of the time in an earlier analysis of several hundred of the donors. A further reported finding was that TCR beta sequences accurately predicted the HLA-A and HLA-B alleles for most subjects in the first cohort. In a later analysis, most CMV-associated TCR beta chains were found to appear HLA-restricted, with HLA associations seemingly driven largely by CMV exposure. Across donors, most TCR sequences were observed very rarely, whereas some public TCRs were present in many individuals. In a later genetic analysis, a missense DCLRE1C variant was associated with V-gene and J-gene trimming of TCR beta chains, and the association was replicated in an independent cohort. Linkage disequilibrium might explain the correlated functional status among segregating V segments, but an unknown experimental factor could not be excluded. In a later analysis, HLA-associated TCR beta chains were found to be more clonally expanded and to have lower generation probabilities than equally common non-associated chains. A later analysis reported that several top co-occurrence clusters appeared linked to parvovirus B19, influenza, CMV and Epstein-Barr virus. The cohort was sequenced for TCR beta chains only, and without alpha or paired-chain data the features that could be detected were limited. The classifier was reported to diagnose cytomegalovirus status with high specificity and sensitivity in both the original and validation cohorts. A cluster of highly shared sequence variants was judged likely to represent a technical artifact of the sequencing pipeline. The authors suggested that the approach could potentially be generalized to other disease states and immunological phenotypes. Three of the identified cytomegalovirus-associated TCR beta chains were confirmed in vitro to be specific for cytomegalovirus antigens. A later genetic analysis reported fewer N-insertions in productive TCRs among donors in an Asian-associated ancestry cluster than the roughly 620-donor mean.

This clone showed up just a few times. Its antigen remains undetermined. No base quality values were provided; no much bigger clone lies one nucleotide off. Library preparation was by the immunoSEQ multiplex PCR assay. A mixture of 60 forward primers for TCR Vbeta segments and 13 reverse primers for TCR Jbeta segments was used in the multiplex PCR. A multiplex PCR assay on genomic DNA amplified the CDR3 region of rearranged TCR beta genes. Amplified TCR beta libraries were sequenced as 87-base-pair reads on the Illumina HiSeq System. As for the authors' bioinformatics: A later analysis counted about 80 million unique TCR beta chains across the 600 to 850 repertoires, and roughly 11 million of these chains were shared by at least two donors. Raw reads were error-corrected and collapsed into unique sequences by a nearest-neighbor algorithm in which closely related sequences were merged to remove PCR and sequencing errors. Alignment of CDR3 sequences to IMGT reference sequences was used to assign V, D and J gene segments. Each retained sequence needed at least a six-nucleotide match to both a V gene segment and a J gene segment. A rearrangement counted as productive if the CDR3 had no stop codons and remained in frame with V and J, and every other rearrangement counted as non-productive. CDR3 was defined by IMGT convention, running from the second conserved V-encoded cysteine to the conserved J-encoded phenylalanine. The earlier analysis of 587 of the donors excluded sequences that lacked an unambiguous match to a single V gene segment. An earlier analysis of 587 of the donors classified V segments as functional when productive rearrangements were above 56.7% and as segregating when the standard deviation between donors was above 5%. A statistical classification framework was developed to diagnose cytomegalovirus status using the catalog of TCR beta chain sequences. In a later analysis, TCR nucleotide sequences were compared against IMGT/GENE-DB human TR gene sequences so that V and J genes could be assigned. The TCRdist pipeline was used in a later analysis to assign CDR3 sequences and most-parsimonious VDJ recombination scenarios. In a later analysis, every TCR beta chain was defined by the combination of its CDR3 amino acid sequence and its V-gene family, and reads without a unique V-gene family were dropped. As a way to deal with suspected cross-contamination and a sequencing artifact, a later analysis dropped hundreds of nucleotide sequences that were highly shared and had low generation probability. In a later analysis, a clonal expansion index was calculated for each public chain from normalized within-repertoire ranks of inferred template counts. In a later analysis, generation probabilities were computed with a VDJ recombination model fitted to out-of-frame rearrangements, and the resulting probabilities were checked against IGoR. Hypergeometric tests were used in a later analysis to score TCR-TCR, TCR-HLA and TCR-CMV co-occurrence, with a repertoire-size bias correction applied to the TCR pairs. A later analysis estimated false discovery rates by permuting HLA or CMV assignments 20 times. In a later analysis, co-occurring TCRs were grouped using DBSCAN, and TCRdist sequence similarity was added for clustering within HLA-allele-positive subsets. Repertoires with fewer than 30,000 or more than 120,000 public chains, plus five repertoires with anomalous nucleotide sharing, were excluded from co-occurrence clustering. Sourced from immuneACCESS, this table was stored by TCRdb with only in-frame sequences that have V and J called. A share of the clones is absent; for the studies checked, an unresolved V gene accounts for under half, and the remainder has no known explanation. V, J and clone size reflect that table, while D and trimming were determined from the DNA. Here the sample has around 150,000 clones; 70% to 80% occur a single time. The top ten hold approximately 4% of the sample.

V is trimmed back by 0 bases and J by 5 bases, and the junction contains 4 bases that no gene match accounts for. From a lookup of the germline V gene (reference sequence), CDR1 and CDR2 are SGHNT and YYREEE. CDR3 length: 15 amino acids, cysteine to phenylalanine. Only the CDR3 portion is preserved as DNA: 45 bases, with reading frame beginning at the first base. The cohort consisted of 666 healthy bone marrow donors. All cohort members were sampled while nominally healthy, although unrecorded immune exposures were likely present. The donor was CMV seronegative and was included in the group of a few hundred seronegative cohort members. Every donor gave a peripheral blood sample, and the peripheral blood mononuclear cells from that sample were used for TCR beta sequencing. The Qiagen DNeasy Blood Extraction Kit was used to extract genomic DNA from the blood cell samples.

This receptor was taken from a man aged 18 to 35 in good health and CMV-seronegative. The chain employs TRBV5-4 and TRBJ1-4, with 7 junctional bases fitting TRBD1. Sequencing was done on a sample of PBMCs. For the CDR3, the sequence is CASSLGRTGNEKLFF. The DNA sequence is given as TGTGCCAGCAGCTTGGGAAGGACAGGAAATGAAAAACTGTTTTTT.